This paragraph reports one T cell receptor (beta chain). This specimen belongs to a study of control samples from healthy donors and cancer patients. The repertoire was sequenced with immunoSEQ multiplex PCR; TCRdb's copy has only in-frame clones and lacks some. The sample records some 140,000 clones, approximately 93% being singletons. The CDR3 is 15 residues long. Germline V gene lookup returns CDR1 SGHRS and CDR2 YFSETQ. V lost 2 bases to trimming and J lost 4 bases, with 15 bases between them. This clonotype was sampled from a man aged 35-49 years in good health. The material sequenced was blood. The rearrangement joins TRBV5-1 to TRBJ1-1, with a weak D call TRBD1 (6 bases). As DNA, the CDR3 is TGCGCCAGCAGCTTTAGTCCAGGGGCCAGCACTGAAGCTTTCTTT. Residues: CASSFSPGASTEAFF.